This is a list of T cell receptor beta chains from one sample in a study of blood T cell repertoires in COVID-19. Libraries were prepared by immunoSEQ multiplex PCR; TCRdb keeps only in-frame clonotypes and omits some of them. The sample includes 350,000 to 450,000 clones, around 92% seen only once; the top ten take around 1.2%. The sample was peripheral blood. The origin of the receptors is a man in his forties with acute or convalescent COVID-19. CDR3s include the opening cysteine and the closing phenylalanine or tryptophan. Fields, in order: V gene, D gene, J gene, clone size, CDR3 protein, CDR3 DNA. The D gene is left open where the match is weak. Not all rows give a size; the values are once, few, many and, for expanded clones, a class.

>TRBV7-3|.|TRBJ2-5|.
CASSLWGGETQYF
TGTGCCAGCAGCTTATGGGGGGGCGAGACCCAGTACTTC
>TRBV9|TRBD1|TRBJ1-3|.
CASSVDQGASGNTIYF
TGTGCCAGCAGCGTAGATCAGGGGGCTAGTGGAAACACCATATATTTT
>TRBV7-9|TRBD1|TRBJ1-6|.
CASSSGQGNSPLHF
TGTGCCAGCAGCTCGGGACAGGGGAATTCACCCCTCCACTTT
>TRBV6-6|TRBD2|TRBJ2-2|.
CASSRFFGLAATGELFF
TGTGCCAGCAGTCGCTTCTTTGGACTAGCGGCCACCGGGGAGCTGTTTTTT
>TRBV5-1|.|TRBJ2-7|.
CASSVNFPYEQYF
TGCGCCAGCAGCGTCAATTTCCCCTACGAGCAGTACTTC
>TRBV24-1|.|TRBJ2-2|.
CATSDMNTGELFF
TGTGCCACCAGTGACATGAACACCGGGGAGCTGTTTTTT
>TRBV3-1/TRBV3-2|.|TRBJ2-1|.
CASSTPLSGPSSYNEQFF
TGTGCCAGCAGCACCCCCCTGAGCGGGCCGAGCTCCTACAATGAGCAGTTCTTC
>TRBV7-7|TRBD1|TRBJ2-3|.
CASSRDRGTDTQYF
TGTGCTAGCAGTCGGGACAGGGGGACCGATACGCAGTATTTT
>TRBV20-1|.|TRBJ1-2|.
CSASPAGRYGYTF
TGCAGTGCTAGTCCGGCAGGGCGCTATGGCTACACCTTC
>TRBV7-7|.|TRBJ2-3|.
CASSLDMDGGGTDTQYF
TGTGCTAGCAGCTTAGATATGGACGGGGGAGGCACAGATACGCAGTATTTT
>TRBV4-1|.|TRBJ1-2|.
CASSQEWKGTNYGYTF
TGCGCCAGCAGCCAAGAGTGGAAGGGGACAAACTATGGCTACACCTTC
>TRBV10-1|TRBD2|TRBJ2-1|.
CASSTGLAATGGEQFF
TGCGCCAGCAGTACGGGACTAGCGGCGACCGGCGGTGAGCAGTTCTTC
>TRBV28|.|TRBJ2-1|once
CASSFGSESSYNEQFF
TGTGCCAGCAGTTTCGGATCGGAGAGCTCCTACAATGAGCAGTTCTTC
>TRBV27|.|TRBJ2-1|.
CASSPRLAPSSYNEQFF
TGTGCCAGCAGTCCCCGTCTAGCACCGAGCTCCTACAATGAGCAGTTCTTC
>TRBV30|.|TRBJ2-3|.
CAWSVGFRGGITDTQYF
TGTGCCTGGAGTGTAGGTTTTCGTGGGGGGATCACAGATACGCAGTATTTT
>TRBV3-1/TRBV3-2|.|TRBJ1-1|.
CASSPGGFSGTEAFF
TGTGCCAGCAGCCCCGGGGGGTTCTCGGGCACTGAAGCTTTCTTT
>TRBV7-9|.|TRBJ2-2|.
CASSLLSTGELFF
TGTGCCAGCAGCTTACTGAGTACCGGGGAGCTGTTTTTT
>TRBV9|TRBD2|TRBJ2-7|.
CASSVGAGGAYEQYF
TGTGCCAGCAGCGTAGGGGCGGGAGGGGCCTACGAGCAGTACTTC
>TRBV2|.|TRBJ1-5|.
CASSGAPPWTGNQPQHF
TGTGCCAGCAGTGGCGCCCCCCCCTGGACGGGAAATCAGCCCCAGCATTTT
>TRBV6-5|TRBD2|TRBJ2-5|.
CASSYSGRGGTQYF
TGTGCCAGCAGTTACTCCGGCCGGGGGGGGACCCAGTACTTC
>TRBV2|TRBD2|TRBJ2-1|.
CASSEISGTSPPGEQFF
TGTGCCAGCAGTGAGATCTCCGGGACTAGCCCTCCTGGTGAGCAGTTCTTC
>TRBV29-1|.|TRBJ1-3|.
CSVGFGGALGNTIYF
TGCAGCGTTGGTTTTGGGGGGGCGTTGGGAAACACCATATATTTT
>TRBV18|TRBD1|TRBJ1-2|once
CASSPDRDGYGYTF
TGTGCCAGCTCACCGGACAGGGACGGCTATGGCTACACCTTC
>TRBV28|.|TRBJ1-5|.
CASRQAASMPQHF
TGTGCCAGTCGACAGGCGGCGAGTATGCCCCAGCATTTT
>TRBV2|.|TRBJ1-2|.
CASSPGVEGYTF
TGTGCCAGCAGCCCAGGGGTAGAAGGCTACACCTTC
>TRBV6-4|TRBD2|TRBJ2-2|.
CASSLLAGGNTGELFF
TGTGCCAGCAGTTTACTAGCGGGAGGAAACACCGGGGAGCTGTTTTTT
>TRBV7-2|.|TRBJ2-7|.
CASSFQSGRNRVYF
TGTGCCAGCAGCTTCCAAAGTGGTAGAAACAGGGTTTACTTC
>TRBV5-4|TRBD2|TRBJ2-5|.
CASSPGLAQETQYF
TGTGCCAGCAGCCCAGGACTAGCGCAAGAGACCCAGTACTTC
>TRBV7-3|.|TRBJ2-3|.
CASSLTHGLYRQYF
TGTGCCAGCAGCTTAACCCACGGACTATATAGGCAGTATTTT
>TRBV18|TRBD1|TRBJ2-1|.
CASSPRGQGFAEQFF
TGTGCCAGCTCACCCCGGGGACAGGGGTTTGCTGAGCAGTTCTTC
>TRBV13|TRBD2|TRBJ2-5|.
CASSFGGAEETQYF
TGTGCCAGCAGCTTCGGGGGGGCTGAGGAGACCCAGTACTTC
>TRBV7-7|TRBD2|TRBJ2-5|.
CASSSGLAGFTQYF
TGTGCTAGCAGCTCGGGACTAGCGGGTTTCACCCAGTACTTC
>TRBV27|TRBD1|TRBJ2-7|.
CASSRQGPSYEQYF
TGTGCCAGCAGTCGACAGGGGCCCTCCTACGAGCAGTACTTC
>TRBV7-2|TRBD1|TRBJ2-6|.
CASSLGTGYSGANVLTF
TGTGCCAGCAGCTTAGGGACAGGGTACTCTGGGGCCAACGTCCTGACTTTC
>TRBV10-3|TRBD2|TRBJ2-3|.
CAIRTSGGVTDTQYF
TGTGCCATCAGGACTAGCGGGGGGGTCACAGATACGCAGTATTTT
>TRBV30|TRBD1|TRBJ2-7|.
CAWSKTGGYEQYF
TGTGCCTGGAGTAAGACAGGGGGCTACGAGCAGTACTTC
>TRBV6-5|TRBD1|TRBJ2-7|.
CASSRDREYEQYF
TGTGCCAGCAGCCGGGACAGGGAGTACGAGCAGTACTTC
>TRBV11-2|.|TRBJ2-1|once
CASSLRDTYNEQFF
TGTGCCAGCAGCTTACGGGACACCTACAATGAGCAGTTCTTC
>TRBV24-1|.|TRBJ1-5|.
CATGGLSNQPQHF
TGTGCCACCGGGGGGTTGAGCAATCAGCCCCAGCATTTT
>TRBV6-6|.|TRBJ1-5|.
CASSPNQPQHF
TGTGCCAGCAGTCCTAATCAGCCCCAGCATTTT
>TRBV29-1|TRBD1|TRBJ1-1|.
CSATTGGWTEAFF
TGCAGCGCTACGACAGGGGGTTGGACTGAAGCTTTCTTT
>TRBV4-1|.|TRBJ1-3|.
CASSQDSWGAGNTIYF
TGCGCCAGCAGCCAAGATAGTTGGGGGGCTGGAAACACCATATATTTT
>TRBV11-3|.|TRBJ2-1|.
CASSLAAGRNEQFF
TGTGCCAGCAGCTTAGCCGCAGGGAGGAATGAGCAGTTCTTC
>TRBV7-8|TRBD1|TRBJ1-5|.
CASSLAHYRGKSNQPQHF
TGTGCCAGCAGCTTAGCGCATTACAGGGGCAAAAGCAATCAGCCCCAGCATTTT
>TRBV7-9|TRBD2|TRBJ2-2|few
CASRVPGLATTNTGELFF
TGTGCCAGCAGGGTACCGGGACTAGCGACGACGAACACCGGGGAGCTGTTTTTT
>TRBV7-2|.|TRBJ2-4|.
CASSLWGLSLFAKNIQYF
TGTGCCAGCAGCTTATGGGGACTGTCTCTATTTGCCAAAAACATTCAGTACTTC
>TRBV27|.|TRBJ1-1|.
CARAPGTEAFF
TGTGCCAGGGCCCCCGGGACAGAAGCTTTCTTT
>TRBV2|TRBD2|TRBJ2-1|.
CASSEGQSSGRCFF
TGTGCCAGCAGTGAAGGACAATCTAGCGGGAGATGTTTCTTC
>TRBV5-4|.|TRBJ2-7|.
CASRDRGSYEQYF
TGTGCCAGCAGGGACCGGGGGTCCTACGAGCAGTACTTC
>TRBV30|.|TRBJ2-7|.
CAWSARREVVEQYF
TGTGCCTGGAGTGCGAGGAGGGAGGTTGTCGAGCAGTACTTC